Here is one T cell receptor beta chain with its context. Its specificity is unknown. Its ends do not fully match the called genes, so a read error is possible. Looked up from germline, CDR1 is SGHRS and CDR2 is YFSETQ. The CDR3 contains 14 residues. CD8+CD57+ cell expansion, shown by flow cytometry, had occurred in the patients selected for sequencing. Diagnosis of severe acquired aplastic anemia applied to all patients. Among the patients, none had received any therapy at the time of blood sampling. Template material for TCR beta VDJ and CDR3 profiling consisted of genomic DNA. TCRdb reprocessed the reads with MiXCR, giving one entry per CDR3 protein. The data hold fewer than 300,000 distinct CDR3 sequences, with 82% observed a single time. This sample is drawn from a study of CD8+CD57+ T cells in acquired aplastic anemia. The overall study: Yields of DNA that came from sorted CD4+ and CD8+ cells averaged roughly 3.2 ug. Findings and caveats of the study: About 30 was the count of CD8+ CDR3 sequences that patients shared with controls.

The J gene is TRBJ2-3, the V gene TRBV5-1; D tentatively fits TRBD1 or TRBD2 (7 bases each). Sequences were obtained from sorted CD4+, CD8+, or CD8+CD57+ T cells (not recorded which) from PBMCs. The source is a human donor with aplastic anemia. The CDR3 protein is CASSLGGGQRTQYF. The CDR3 coding sequence is TGTGCCAGCAGCTTGGGCGGGGGACAGCGTACGCAGTATTTT.